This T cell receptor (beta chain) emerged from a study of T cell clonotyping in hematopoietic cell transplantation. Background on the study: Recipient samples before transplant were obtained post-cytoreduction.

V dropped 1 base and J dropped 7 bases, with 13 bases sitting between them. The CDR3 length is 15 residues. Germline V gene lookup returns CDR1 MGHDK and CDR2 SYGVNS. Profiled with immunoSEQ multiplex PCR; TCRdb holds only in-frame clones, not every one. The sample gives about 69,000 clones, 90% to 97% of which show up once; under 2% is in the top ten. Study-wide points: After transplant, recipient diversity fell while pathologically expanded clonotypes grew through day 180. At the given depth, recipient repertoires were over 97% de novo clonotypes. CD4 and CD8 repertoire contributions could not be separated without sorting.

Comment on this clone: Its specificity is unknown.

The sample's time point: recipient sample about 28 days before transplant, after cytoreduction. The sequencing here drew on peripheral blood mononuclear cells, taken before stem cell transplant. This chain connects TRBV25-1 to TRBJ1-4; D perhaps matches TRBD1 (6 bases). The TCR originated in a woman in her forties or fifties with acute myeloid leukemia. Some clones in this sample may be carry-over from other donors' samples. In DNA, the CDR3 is TGTGCCAGCAGTGAATTTACAGGAGGGGGTGAAAAACTGTTTTTT. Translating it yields CASSEFTGGGEKLFF.